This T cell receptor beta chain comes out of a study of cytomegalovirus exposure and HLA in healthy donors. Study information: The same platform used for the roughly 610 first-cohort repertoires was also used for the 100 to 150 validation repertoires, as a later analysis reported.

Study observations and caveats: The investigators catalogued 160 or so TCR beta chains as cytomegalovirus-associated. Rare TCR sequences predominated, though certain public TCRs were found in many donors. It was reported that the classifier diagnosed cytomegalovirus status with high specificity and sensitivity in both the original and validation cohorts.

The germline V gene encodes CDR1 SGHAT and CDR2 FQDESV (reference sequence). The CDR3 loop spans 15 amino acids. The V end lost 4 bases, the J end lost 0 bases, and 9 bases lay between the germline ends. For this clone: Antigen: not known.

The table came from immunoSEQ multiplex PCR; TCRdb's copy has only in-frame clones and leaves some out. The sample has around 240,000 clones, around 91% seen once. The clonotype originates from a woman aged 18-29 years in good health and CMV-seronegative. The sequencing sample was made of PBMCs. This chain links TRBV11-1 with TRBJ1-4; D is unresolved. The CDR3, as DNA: TGTGCCAGCAGCTCGTCTATTGCAACTAATGAAAAACTGTTTTTT. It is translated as CASSSSIATNEKLFF.